Following are 24 T cell receptor beta chains from one sample sequenced in a study of shared clonotypes between healthy human individuals. The method was immunoSEQ multiplex PCR; TCRdb's version includes in-frame clones alone and lacks a portion of them. There are about 670,000 clones in the sample; about two thirds occur only once, and under 2% lies in the top ten. Sequencing was performed on memory CD4+ T cells sorted from blood. Documented subset: CD45RA-negative fraction. These receptors came from a woman aged 25 to 39 in good health.

In its sample, this clone was seen many times. The V gene is TRBV5-1, the J gene TRBJ2-1; D remains unclear. CDR1 and CDR2 from the germline V gene are SGHRS and YFSETQ. V was trimmed by 9 bases and J by 1 base, leaving 17 bases between them. CDR3 length: 15 amino acids. CDR3 sequence (DNA): TGCGCCACCTCCAAAAGGGCGGAATCCTACAATGAGCAGTTCTTC. It codes for CATSKRAESYNEQFF.

The chain has TRBV28 and TRBJ2-7; a weak D match, TRBD1 (6 bases). The CDR3 runs 12 residues. CDR1 and CDR2 from the germline V gene are MDHEN and SYDVKM. Trimming stripped 5 bases from V and 3 bases from J, with 8 bases between. The CDR3 spells CASSRTDYEQYF. CDR3 nucleotide sequence: TGTGCCAGCAGTAGGACAGACTACGAGCAGTACTTC. The entire variable domain, with the rest obtained from reference TRBV28 and TRBJ2-7, is as follows: DVKVTQSSRYLVKRTGEKVFLECVQDMDHENMFWYRQDPGLGLRLIYFSYDVKMKEKGDIPEGYSVSREKKERFSLILESASTNQTSMYLCASSRTDYEQYFGPGTRLTVT.

A word on this clone: The same CDR3 also results from other DNA sequences found in this sample. This CDR3 is CASSYSTSGNNEQFF. CDR3 bases: TGTGCCAGCAGTTACTCGACTAGCGGGAACAATGAGCAGTTCTTC. The chain joins TRBV6-6 to TRBJ2-1, with 11 bases lining up with TRBD2. Germline V gene lookup returns CDR1 MNHNY and CDR2 SVGAGI (reference sequence). Trimming took 0 bases from V and 5 from J; bases not matched to a gene: 0. This CDR3 is 15 amino acids long.

The chain recombines TRBV23-1 with TRBJ2-6, with 8 bases fitting TRBD1. TRBV23-1 qualifies as an ORF whose function is uncertain. V was pared by 0 bases and J by 0 bases, with 10 bases of the junction left unmatched. This CDR3 has 20 residues. CDR3 protein: CASSQSGETGAHSGANVLTF. The DNA of the CDR3 is TGCGCCAGCAGTCAATCGGGGGAGACAGGGGCCCACTCTGGGGCCAACGTCCTGACTTTC.

J is TRBJ2-1 and V is TRBV4-1; D is unclear. V lost 1 base and J lost 4, with 17 bases in between. CDR1 and CDR2 (germline): MGHRA, YSYEKL. The CDR3 covers 17 residues. CDR3: CASSQVISVGSYNEQFF. The CDR3 nucleotides read TGCGCCAGCAGCCAAGTGATAAGCGTGGGTTCATACAATGAGCAGTTCTTC.

This clone was seen only a few times. The same CDR3 is also encoded by other DNA sequences in this sample. The chain recombines TRBV19 with TRBJ1-5; tentatively, D is TRBD1 (5 bases). The germline V gene has CDR1 LNHDA and CDR2 SQIVND (reference sequence). This CDR3 has 15 residues. The ends were cut back, 5 bases at V and 0 bases at J, with 11 bases in the middle. CDR3 amino acids: CASSSQGNSNQPQHF. Written as DNA, the CDR3 is TGTGCCAGTAGTTCCCAGGGCAATAGCAATCAGCCCCAGCATTTT. The entire variable domain, with the rest obtained from reference TRBV19 and TRBJ1-5, is as follows: DGGITQSPKYLFRKEGQNVTLSCEQNLNHDAMYWYRQDPGQGLRLIYYSQIVNDFQKGDIAEGYSVSREKKESFPLTVTSAQKNPTAFYLCASSSQGNSNQPQHFGDGTRLSIL.

This chain links TRBV5-6 with TRBJ2-1; D possibly corresponds to TRBD1 (5 bases). The length of the CDR3 is 17 residues. V dropped 5 bases and J dropped 0 bases, with 18 bases sitting between them. In germline, CDR1 is SGHDT, CDR2 YYEEEE. CDR3 sequence: CASSLFDRLNSYNEQFF. The CDR3 bases are TGTGCCAGCAGTTTGTTTGACAGACTCAACTCCTACAATGAGCAGTTCTTC.

This chain uses TRBV5-1 with TRBJ2-1; D may be TRBD2 (5 bases). Germline CDR1 and CDR2: SGHRS and YFSETQ. Trimming pared 2 bases from V and 5 bases from J, leaving 11 bases between. The CDR3 sequence is 14 residues long. The CDR3: CASSLRGYNNEQFF. In DNA, the CDR3 is TGCGCCAGCAGCTTAAGAGGGTATAACAATGAGCAGTTCTTC. The full variable domain, rest sourced from reference TRBV5-1 and TRBJ2-1, is KAGVTQTPRYLIKTRGQQVTLSCSPISGHRSVSWYQQTPGQGLQFLFEYFSETQRNKGNFPGRFSGRQFSNSRSEMNVSTLELGDSALYLCASSLRGYNNEQFFGPGTRLTVL.

This clone has only a few counts. This chain uses TRBV28 with TRBJ2-7; D may be TRBD1 (7 bases). This CDR3 region has 16 residues. Germline values: CDR1 MDHEN, CDR2 SYDVKM. Trimming took off 5 bases at V and 2 bases at J, with 19 bases between the two ends. The DNA of the CDR3 is TGTGCCAGCAGTCTCCCCAGGGGGGTCCCTCCCTACGAGCAGTACTTC. It encodes CASSLPRGVPPYEQYF.

The sample holds a few counts of this clone. The sample contains more than one DNA sequence encoding this CDR3. The rearrangement uses TRBV7-9 and TRBJ2-1, with TRBD1 matching 10 bases. J was trimmed by 0 bases and V by 4 bases; bases with no gene match: 0. This CDR3 is 15 amino acids long. Per the germline V gene, CDR1 is SEHNR and CDR2 is FQNEAQ (reference sequence). The CDR3 coding sequence is TGTGCCAGCAGCTGGGACAGGGGCTCCTACAATGAGCAGTTCTTC. This translates into CASSWDRGSYNEQFF. Using reference TRBV7-9 and TRBJ2-1 for the parts outside the CDR3, the full variable domain is DTGVSQNPRHKITKRGQNVTFRCDPISEHNRLYWYRQTLGQGPEFLTYFQNEAQLEKSRLLSDRFSAERPKGSFSTLEIQRTEQGDSAMYLCASSWDRGSYNEQFFGPGTRLTVL.

This clone was seen a few times. The chain has TRBV28 and TRBJ1-2, with D perhaps TRBD1 (5 bases). The germline gives CDR1 MDHEN, CDR2 SYDVKM. Trimming stripped 6 bases from V and 7 bases from J, with 21 bases between. The CDR3 covers 15 residues. The DNA for the CDR3 is TGTGCCAGCAGGCGAACCTCCGGGACGGTCCTTGGCTACACCTTC. It codes for CASRRTSGTVLGYTF.

The V call is TRBV11-2, the J call TRBJ1-2, with D hard to call. V was cut by 5 bases and J by 1 base, with 8 bases left in between. Germline CDR1 SGHAT, CDR2 FQNNGV. The CDR3 contains 13 residues. CDR3 in amino acids: CASSPHGNYGYTF. CDR3 coding DNA: TGTGCCAGCAGCCCCCACGGTAACTATGGCTACACCTTC.

J is TRBJ2-1 and V is TRBV6-6, with unresolved D. There are 15 residues in the CDR3. CDR1 is MNHNY, CDR2 SVGAGI, per germline (reference sequence). The V end was cut by 0 bases, the J end by 1 base, with 7 bases between. The CDR3 coding sequence is TGTGCCAGCAGTTACTCACCGGAATCCTACAATGAGCAGTTCTTC. This codes for CASSYSPESYNEQFF.

Turning to this clone: At the DNA level, this CDR3 is encoded by other sequences in the same sample as well. The V call is TRBV5-1, the J call TRBJ2-2; no clear D gene. CDR1 and CDR2 (germline): SGHRS, YFSETQ. The CDR3 runs to 13 residues. V gave up 2 bases and J gave up 4 bases, with 6 bases separating them. CDR3 in DNA: TGCGCCAGCAGCTTAGCCGGCACCGGGGAGCTGTTTTTT. Residues: CASSLAGTGELFF.

To note about this clone: The sample holds other DNA sequences that translate to the same CDR3. The rearrangement uses TRBV19 and TRBJ1-5, with D possibly being TRBD1 (5 bases). This CDR3 comprises 16 residues. Trimming left V 6 bases short and J 3 bases short, with 18 bases between. Germline CDR1 LNHDA, CDR2 SQIVND (reference sequence). The CDR3 region has the DNA TGTGCCAGTAGGCCAAGGGACGGTCCGGCCAATCAGCCCCAGCATTTT. This translates into CASRPRDGPANQPQHF.

The chain couples TRBV19 to TRBJ2-5; unclear D gene. Germline values: CDR1 LNHDA, CDR2 SQIVND (reference sequence). Deletions cut 4 bases from V and 1 base from J, with 10 bases between. The CDR3 sequence is 14 residues long. The CDR3 loop is CASSNRHIQETQYF. CDR3 DNA sequence: TGTGCCAGTAGTAACCGACATATCCAAGAGACCCAGTACTTC.

This chain joins TRBV6-6 and TRBJ2-7; 9 bases match TRBD2. The CDR3 consists of 16 residues. Germline V gene sequence: CDR1 MNHNY, CDR2 SVGAGI (reference sequence). J was trimmed by 0 bases and V by 5 bases; bases with no gene match: 8. CDR3 amino acids: CASSTLSGRNSYEQYF. The CDR3 nucleotides read TGTGCCAGCAGTACCTTAAGCGGGAGGAACTCCTACGAGCAGTACTTC.

The rearrangement joins TRBV30 to TRBJ2-5; no firm D call. The J call may be mistaken, given a closer DNA end match to TRBJ2-7. The CDR3 length is 11 residues. CDR1 is GTSNPN and CDR2 is SVGIG in the germline V gene (reference sequence). CDR3 bases: TGTGCCTGGAGTGTACAGTACGAGCAGTACTTC. Translation gives CAWSVQYEQYF.

The V and J genes are TRBV9 and TRBJ2-1, with D unresolved. There are 14 residues in the CDR3. V shed 3 bases and J shed 10 bases, with 17 bases lying between them. Germline V lookup: CDR1 SGDLS, CDR2 YYNGEE. The CDR3 sequence is CASSAHPVTEEQFF. CDR3 DNA sequence: TGTGCCAGCAGCGCCCACCCCGTCACAGAAGAGCAGTTCTTC.

This chain uses TRBV11-2 with TRBJ1-4; TRBD1 agrees at 9 bases. The ends lost 5 bases at V and 10 bases at J; junction bases unmatched: 11. Germline loops: CDR1 SGHAT, CDR2 FQNNGV. This CDR3 comprises 15 residues. The CDR3 protein is CASSAIQGAVGKLFF. The CDR3 region has the DNA TGTGCCAGCAGCGCCATACAGGGGGCAGTGGGAAAACTGTTTTTT.

This clone was counted between two and nine times. This sequence joins TRBV5-6 and TRBJ1-2; D is undetermined. Trimming pared 3 bases from V and 6 bases from J, leaving 9 bases between. CDR1 and CDR2 (germline): SGHDT, YYEEEE. The CDR3 extends over 12 amino acids. CDR3 in amino acids: CASSYQNHGYTF. In nucleotides, the CDR3 is TGTGCCAGCAGCTATCAGAACCATGGCTACACCTTC.

The chain joins TRBV7-8 to TRBJ2-7; TRBD2 aligns across 9 bases. Germline assignment: CDR1 SGHVS and CDR2 FQNEAQ. With 2 bases clipped from V and 4 bases from J, the junction kept 9 bases outside the gene matches. The CDR3 has 16 amino acids. CDR3 sequence (DNA): TGTGCCAGCAGCTTAAGAGATAGCGGGAGAGGGTACGAGCAGTACTTC. It yields the protein CASSLRDSGRGYEQYF. Using reference TRBV7-8 and TRBJ2-7 for the parts outside the CDR3, the full variable domain is GAGVSQSPRYKVAKRGQDVALRCDPISGHVSLFWYQQALGQGPEFLTYFQNEAQLDKSGLPSDRFFAERPEGSVSTLKIQRTQQEDSAVYLCASSLRDSGRGYEQYFGPGTRLTVT.

The CDR3 nucleotides are TGCGCCAGCAGCCAGGGGACTAGCGGGAGGACCGGGGAGCTGTTTTTT. This encodes CASSQGTSGRTGELFF. The chain has TRBV4-1 and TRBJ2-2, with 15 bases fitting TRBD2. The CDR3 has 16 residues. With V trimmed by 3 bases and J by 5 bases, 1 base remained unmatched. Germline V gene sequence: CDR1 MGHRA, CDR2 YSYEKL.

This chain's CDR3 is CASRPGQGAYQPQHF. CDR3 sequence (DNA): TGTGCCAGCAGACCCGGACAGGGGGCTTATCAGCCCCAGCATTTT. This rearrangement joins TRBV6-1 to TRBJ1-5, with 11 positions matching TRBD1. The V gene end was trimmed by 6 bases and the J gene end by 5 bases; junction bases not matched to a gene: 6. Germline V CDR1 and CDR2: MNHNS, SASEGT. The CDR3 is 15 residues long.